Listed here are 19 T cell receptor beta chains from one sample, sequenced in a study of T cell responses to AZD1222 COVID-19 vaccine. The repertoire was sequenced with immunoSEQ multiplex PCR; TCRdb's copy has only in-frame clones and lacks some. This table holds about 140,000 clones, approximately 89% found once. The sequenced sample was peripheral blood, obtained on day 0 of AZD1222 vaccination. These TCRs come from an adult in good health.

This clone was seen once. The chain couples TRBV9 to TRBJ1-5, with D unresolved. Between the trimmed V and J ends, which lost 0 bases and 7 bases, there was a span of 8 bases. This CDR3 is 13 amino acids long. Germline V gives CDR1 SGDLS, CDR2 YYNGEE. The CDR3 nucleotides read TGTGCCAGCAGCGTAGGGGAGCAGCAGCCCCAGCATTTT. Protein: CASSVGEQQPQHF.

The J gene is TRBJ2-1, the V gene TRBV6-4; D unresolved. V lost 5 bases and J lost 8, with 16 bases in between. The CDR3 covers 14 residues. CDR1 and CDR2 (germline): MRHNA, SNTAGT. DNA of the CDR3: TGTGCCAGCAGTTCTACCCCTGGGGTGCATGAGCAGTTCTTC. It is translated as CASSSTPGVHEQFF.

The CDR3 spells CASSFGQNYGYTF. CDR3 bases: TGTGCCAGCAGTTTTGGACAGAACTATGGCTACACCTTC. The chain joins TRBV28 to TRBJ1-2, with D possibly matching TRBD1 (6 bases). CDR3 length: 13 amino acids. Germline V lookup: CDR1 MDHEN, CDR2 SYDVKM. Trimming cost V 3 bases and J 2 bases, with 7 bases left between them.

This clone occurred once. J is TRBJ2-7 and V is TRBV27; no reliable D call. Deletions cut 5 bases from V and 3 bases from J, with 11 bases between. CDR1 is MNHEY, CDR2 SMNVEV, per germline (reference sequence). The CDR3 loop spans 13 amino acids. The CDR3 DNA reads TGTGCCAGCAGTATCCGGGCCGGCTACGAGCAGTACTTC. This sequence encodes CASSIRAGYEQYF.

As to this clone: Other nucleotide sequences from this sample produce the same CDR3. The J gene is TRBJ1-2, the V gene TRBV6-5; 9 bases are shared with TRBD1. The junction had 8 bases not matched to a gene; V was cut back by 6 bases and J by 3 bases. Germline V gene data show CDR1 as MNHEY and CDR2 as SVGAGI. The CDR3 spans 15 residues. CDR3 amino acids: CASRAITGGYYGYTF. The CDR3 DNA reads as TGTGCCAGCAGAGCAATAACAGGGGGCTACTATGGCTACACCTTC.

CDR3: CASSVVGQETQYF. CDR3 coding DNA: TGCGCCAGCAGCGTTGTGGGGCAAGAGACCCAGTACTTC. The V and J genes are TRBV4-1 and TRBJ2-5; D ambiguous. The V gene's germline CDR1 is MGHRA and CDR2 YSYEKL. Trimming pared 5 bases from V and 2 bases from J, leaving 9 bases between. CDR3 length equals 13 residues.

This chain links TRBV28 with TRBJ1-2, with D unclear. Looked up from germline, CDR1 is MDHEN and CDR2 is SYDVKM. The CDR3 extends over 14 amino acids. V shed 7 bases and J shed 2 bases, with 14 bases lying between them. CDR3 coding DNA: TGTGCCAGCAACATCCCAGCCGGAAACTATGGCTACACCTTC. Its protein is CASNIPAGNYGYTF.

The chain has TRBV5-4 and TRBJ1-1; 8 bases line up with TRBD1. The V gene end was trimmed by 4 bases and the J gene end by 9 bases; junction bases not matched to a gene: 17. Looked up from germline, CDR1 is SGHNT and CDR2 is YYREEE (reference sequence). This CDR3 is built from 16 residues. CDR3 protein: CASSPGLTGVPTQAFF. CDR3 DNA sequence: TGTGCCAGCAGCCCGGGGTTGACAGGGGTTCCAACACAAGCTTTCTTT.

The chain employs TRBV5-4 and TRBJ2-1; 8 nucleotides align to TRBD1. With V trimmed by 0 bases and J by 8 bases, 1 base remained unmatched. This CDR3 comprises 13 residues. Per germline, CDR1 SGHNT and CDR2 YYREEE (reference sequence). DNA for the CDR3: TGTGCCAGCAGCTTGGTGGACAGGGATGAGCAGTTCTTC. This translates into CASSLVDRDEQFF. Looking up the rest from reference TRBV5-4 and TRBJ2-1 gives the full variable domain: ETGVTQSPTHLIKTRGQQVTLRCSSQSGHNTVSWYQQALGQGPQFIFQYYREEENGRGNFPPRFSGLQFPNYSSELNVNALELDDSALYLCASSLVDRDEQFFGPGTRLTVL.

V gene TRBV28 combines with J gene TRBJ1-6; D may be TRBD1 (5 bases). The CDR3 is made up of 15 amino acids. CDR1 and CDR2 from the germline V gene are MDHEN and SYDVKM. V was pared by 2 bases and J by 9 bases, with 14 bases between. CDR3 in DNA: TGTGCCAGCAGTTTACCCCCCGCAGGGAGTTCACCCCTCCACTTT. Residues: CASSLPPAGSSPLHF.

The chain recombines TRBV27 with TRBJ2-5; D is ambiguous. The germline V and J ends were trimmed by 7 bases and 1 base, with 22 bases remaining between them. CDR1 is MNHEY, CDR2 SMNVEV, per germline (reference sequence). This CDR3 comprises 17 residues. The CDR3 region has the DNA TGTGCCAGCAAGAGAGTTATGGCAATCCGCGGCCAAGAGACCCAGTACTTC. As protein: CASKRVMAIRGQETQYF.

The V and J genes are TRBV6-5 and TRBJ2-3, with 9 bases lining up with TRBD1. With V trimmed by 5 bases and J by 5 bases, 5 bases remained unmatched. The CDR3 is 14 residues long. The germline V gene encodes CDR1 MNHEY and CDR2 SVGAGI. The CDR3 coding sequence is TGTGCCAGCAGTCAAAGGACAGGGGAAGATACGCAGTATTTT. Encoded protein: CASSQRTGEDTQYF.

CDR3 nucleotides: TGCAGTGCTAGTGTACCAGGGACTGGAAACACCATATATTTT. Residues: CSASVPGTGNTIYF. The chain links TRBV20-1 to TRBJ1-3, with TRBD1 as a possible D gene (5 bases). The CDR3 length is 14 residues. CDR1 is DFQATT, CDR2 SNEGSKA, per germline (reference sequence). Trimming shortened V by 3 bases and J by 2 bases, and 11 bases separated the two germline ends.

V gene TRBV7-9 combines with J gene TRBJ1-1, with D unclear. CDR1 and CDR2 (germline): SEHNR, FQNEAQ (reference sequence). The CDR3 totals 12 residues. Between the trimmed V and J ends, which lost 5 bases and 3 bases, there was a span of 7 bases. CDR3 loop: CASSLSDTEAFF. The CDR3 bases are TGTGCCAGCAGCCTCTCGGACACTGAAGCTTTCTTT.

The chain employs TRBV3-1 (or the pseudogene TRBV3-2) and TRBJ2-4; TRBD1 is a possible D gene (5 bases). Germline V gives CDR1 LGHDT, CDR2 YNNKEL (reference sequence). V was cut by 5 bases and J by 10 bases, with 12 bases left in between. CDR3 length equals 12 residues. CDR3 nucleotides: TGTGCCAGCAGCTCACAGGACCGGATTCAGTACTTC. This translates into CASSSQDRIQYF.

The V gene is TRBV5-1, the J gene TRBJ2-7, with D possibly being TRBD2 (5 bases). V was shortened by 4 bases and J by 5 bases, with 16 bases between the two germline ends. Germline assignment: CDR1 SGHRS and CDR2 YFSETQ. The CDR3 length is 14 residues. CDR3 bases: TGCGCCAGCAGCGTTACTAGTACGTCGGACGAGCAGTACTTC. Protein product: CASSVTSTSDEQYF. The variable domain in full, with the rest retrieved from reference TRBV5-1 and TRBJ2-7, is KAGVTQTPRYLIKTRGQQVTLSCSPISGHRSVSWYQQTPGQGLQFLFEYFSETQRNKGNFPGRFSGRQFSNSRSEMNVSTLELGDSALYLCASSVTSTSDEQYFGPGTRLTVT.

CDR3 DNA: TGTGCCAGCTCTTCCGGGACAGCTAATAACTATGGCTACACCTTC. Translating it yields CASSSGTANNYGYTF. V usage is TRBV6-5 and J usage is TRBJ1-2; 7 nucleotides line up with TRBD1. Germline-derived CDR1 and CDR2 are MNHEY and SVGAGI. V dropped 8 bases and J dropped 1; count of bases not matched to a gene: 10. This CDR3 is 15 amino acids long.

This clone was counted a single time. V gene TRBV2 combines with J gene TRBJ1-1, with 8 bases aligning to TRBD1. The germline gives CDR1 SNHLY, CDR2 FYNNEI. J gave up 4 bases and V 2 bases, and 6 bases lay outside the gene matches. There are 15 residues in the CDR3. CDR3 DNA sequence: TGTGCCAGCAGTGAAAGGCAGGGGGCGTCCACTGAAGCTTTCTTT. Protein: CASSERQGASTEAFF.

V usage is TRBV28 and J usage is TRBJ2-2; tentative D call: TRBD1 (6 bases). The CDR3 consists of 14 residues. V lost 7 bases, J lost 6 bases, and 15 bases lay in between. Germline V gene lookup returns CDR1 MDHEN and CDR2 SYDVKM. The CDR3 nucleotides are TGTGCCAGCAAACCGCACAGGGTGGCCGGGGAGCTGTTTTTT. Its translation is CASKPHRVAGELFF.